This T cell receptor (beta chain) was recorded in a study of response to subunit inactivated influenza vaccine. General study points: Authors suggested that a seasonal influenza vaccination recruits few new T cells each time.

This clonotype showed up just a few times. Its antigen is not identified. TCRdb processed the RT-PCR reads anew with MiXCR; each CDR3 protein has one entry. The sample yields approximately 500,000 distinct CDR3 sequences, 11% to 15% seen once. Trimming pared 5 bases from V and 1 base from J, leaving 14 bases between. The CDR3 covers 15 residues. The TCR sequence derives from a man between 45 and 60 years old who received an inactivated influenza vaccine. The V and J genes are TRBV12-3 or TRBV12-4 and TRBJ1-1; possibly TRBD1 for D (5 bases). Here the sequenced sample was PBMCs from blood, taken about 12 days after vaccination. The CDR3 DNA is TGTGCCAGCAGTCTAAACATAGGGGCGAACACTGAAGCTTTCTTT. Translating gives CASSLNIGANTEAFF.